Listed below are T cell receptor beta chains from one sample, sequenced in a study of blood T cell repertoires in COVID-19. The data were produced by immunoSEQ multiplex PCR, yet TCRdb's version contains in-frame clones alone and is incomplete. The table has about 310,000 clones, roughly 87% seen once. The sample consisted of peripheral blood. The receptors were gathered from a man aged 45-65 years with active or convalescent COVID-19. The CDR3 runs from the conserved cysteine through the conserved F or W. D genes are given only for firm matches. Clone size, where shown, is once, few, many, or a class for clones that have expanded.

length | J | V | D | size | DNA | CDR3
15 | TRBJ2-1 | TRBV18 | TRBD2 | once | TGTGCCAGCTCACCAAACAGACTAGCGGCCAATGAGCAGTTCTTC | CASSPNRLAANEQFF
13 | TRBJ1-1 | TRBV3-1/TRBV3-2 | - | - | TGTGCCAGCAGCAACCTGGGGGAGGCTGAAGCTTTCTTT | CASSNLGEAEAFF
13 | TRBJ1-1 | TRBV6-4 | TRBD1 | - | TGTGCCAGCAGACAACAGGGGGACACTGAAGCTTTCTTT | CASRQQGDTEAFF
15 | TRBJ2-7 | TRBV7-7 | - | - | TGTGCTAGCAACGACCGGGACAGGACTAGGTACGAGCAGTACTTC | CASNDRDRTRYEQYF
14 | TRBJ2-3 | TRBV29-1 | - | - | TGCAGCGTTTATGACTCTTATGGCACAGATACGCAGTATTTT | CSVYDSYGTDTQYF
16 | TRBJ2-5 | TRBV3-1/TRBV3-2 | TRBD1 | - | TGTGCCAGCAGCCCGAGCGGGACAGGGGCCCAAGAGACCCAGTACTTC | CASSPSGTGAQETQYF
15 | TRBJ2-6 | TRBV19 | TRBD2 | once | TGTGCCAGTAAGAGCGGGAGCTCTGGGGCCAACGTCCTGACTTTC | CASKSGSSGANVLTF
14 | TRBJ1-5 | TRBV6-5 | - | - | TGTGCCAGCAAATACGCGGCACCCAATCAGCCCCAGCATTTT | CASKYAAPNQPQHF
16 | TRBJ2-3 | TRBV5-8 | TRBD1 | - | TGTGCCAGCAGCTTGGATGCAGGGGGAATCACAGATACGCAGTATTTT | CASSLDAGGITDTQYF
15 | TRBJ2-5 | TRBV28 | - | - | TGTGCCAGCAGTCCCCTCCCAGCTAGCAAGGGGGCCCAGTACTTC | CASSPLPASKGAQYF
12 | TRBJ1-1 | TRBV5-5 | - | - | TGTGCCAGCAGCGGCGAAGGGGCTGAAGCTTTCTTT | CASSGEGAEAFF
14 | TRBJ2-5 | TRBV19 | - | - | TGTGCCAGTAGTCCAGGACAGATCCAAGAGACCCAGTACTTC | CASSPGQIQETQYF
14 | TRBJ2-2 | TRBV19 | TRBD1 | - | TGTGCCAGCCGGACAGGGGGAAACACCGGGGAGCTGTTTTTT | CASRTGGNTGELFF
13 | TRBJ1-2 | TRBV28 | - | - | TGTGCCAGCAGTGTAAATCAGGGTCATGGCTACACCTTC | CASSVNQGHGYTF
18 | TRBJ2-4 | TRBV18 | TRBD1 | - | TGTGCCAGCTCCCAAGTACCGACAGGGGATCGGGCCAAAAACATTCAGTACTTC | CASSQVPTGDRAKNIQYF
15 | TRBJ1-6 | TRBV5-5 | TRBD1 | - | TGTGCCAGCAGCTGGGACAGGCCCATGAATTCACCCCTCCACTTT | CASSWDRPMNSPLHF
17 | TRBJ2-3 | TRBV7-6 | TRBD2 | - | TGTGCCAGCAGCGTGGCCTTTCTGCGGGGGAGCACAGATACGCAGTATTTT | CASSVAFLRGSTDTQYF
13 | TRBJ1-1 | TRBV6-5 | - | - | TGTGCCACCAACTTCGGGGGGGACACTGAAGCTTTCTTT | CATNFGGDTEAFF
14 | TRBJ2-2 | TRBV7-9 | - | - | TGTGCCAGCAGCTTAATAGCTAGTACCGGGGAGCTGTTTTTT | CASSLIASTGELFF
15 | TRBJ2-1 | TRBV14 | - | - | TGTGCCAGCAGCTACCGAGGGGGCTCCTACAATGAGCAGTTCTTC | CASSYRGGSYNEQFF
14 | TRBJ2-5 | TRBV24-1 | - | - | TGTGCCACCAGTGATGGGACAAACCAAGAGACCCAGTACTTC | CATSDGTNQETQYF
15 | TRBJ2-1 | TRBV7-2 | TRBD2 | - | TGTGCCAGCAGCCCCCTCCACGTAGCGGGCAATGAGCAGTTCTTC | CASSPLHVAGNEQFF
14 | TRBJ1-2 | TRBV19 | - | - | TGTGCCAGTAGTCGGGAACAGGGCTTCTATGGCTACACCTTC | CASSREQGFYGYTF
17 | TRBJ2-1 | TRBV9 | TRBD2 | many | TGTGCCAGCAGCGTAGGTCGTCAGCGGGGGGGCAGGTATGAGCAGTTCTTC | CASSVGRQRGGRYEQFF
14 | TRBJ2-5 | TRBV5-1 | TRBD2 | - | TGCGCCAGCAGGAAGGATCTAGCGGTAGAGACCCAGTACTTC | CASRKDLAVETQYF
17 | TRBJ2-1 | TRBV7-9 | TRBD2 | - | TGTGCCAGCAGCAAAGGACTAGCGGGGCTCTCCTACAATGAGCAGTTCTTC | CASSKGLAGLSYNEQFF
18 | TRBJ2-1 | TRBV30 | TRBD2 | few | TGTGCCTGCCATCTAGCGGGAGGGCCTAAGCGCTTTAACAATGAGCAGTTCTTC | CACHLAGGPKRFNNEQFF
15 | TRBJ2-7 | TRBV28 | TRBD1 | - | TGTGCCAGCAGTTTAGAGAAGGGGGCGTACCACGAGCAGTACTTC | CASSLEKGAYHEQYF
14 | TRBJ2-3 | TRBV27 | TRBD1 | - | TGTGCCAGCAGGGACGCACAGGGGAAAGGTACGCAGTATTTT | CASRDAQGKGTQYF
14 | TRBJ1-2 | TRBV20-1 | TRBD1 | - | TGCAGTGCTAGTTTCCGGACAGGTCCCTATGGCTACACCTTC | CSASFRTGPYGYTF
14 | TRBJ1-5 | TRBV2 | - | - | TGTGCCAGCAGTGAAGCGCGGAGCAATCAGCCCCAGCATTTT | CASSEARSNQPQHF